A selection of T cell receptor beta chains follows, all from one sample in a study of blood T cell repertoires in COVID-19. TCRdb's copy holds only in-frame clones and misses some; the assay was immunoSEQ multiplex PCR. The table lists around 450,000 clones, 70% to 90% of them singletons. Sample: PBMCs or T cells enriched from blood (not recorded which). All receptors come from a woman younger than 35 with acute COVID-19. Each CDR3 is given with its conserved first and last residue. The D gene is left open where the match is weak. Not every row has a clone size; where given, it reads once, few, many or a size class.

CDR3 DNA	CDR3 protein	clone size	V gene	J gene	D gene
TGTGCCAGCAGCTACCCGACTAGCGGGCTTCAAGAGACCCAGTACTTC	CASSYPTSGLQETQYF	.	TRBV7-9	TRBJ2-5	TRBD2
TGCGCCAGCAGCCAAGATGCGGGATCCGGAAACACCATATATTTT	CASSQDAGSGNTIYF	.	TRBV4-1	TRBJ1-3	.
TGTGCCAGCTCCCCTAACCTCGGACAGGGCCTTTATGGCTACACCTTC	CASSPNLGQGLYGYTF	.	TRBV18	TRBJ1-2	TRBD1
TGTGCCAGCAGCTCCGCGACTAGCGGGATACTCTACAATGAGCAGTTCTTC	CASSSATSGILYNEQFF	.	TRBV7-2	TRBJ2-1	TRBD2
TGCGCCAGCAGCTCGACAGGGACCAACTATGGCTACACCTTC	CASSSTGTNYGYTF	.	TRBV5-1	TRBJ1-2	TRBD1
TGTGCCAGCAGCGTGGGACTAGGGTTGCATGAGCAGTTCTTC	CASSVGLGLHEQFF	.	TRBV9	TRBJ2-1	TRBD2
TGTGCCAGCAGCTTAGGACAGCTAAATGAGCAGTTCTTC	CASSLGQLNEQFF	.	TRBV7-2	TRBJ2-1	.
TGTGCCAGCAGCGCACGAATCAGGGGCCCTTTCTCTGGAAACACCATATATTTT	CASSARIRGPFSGNTIYF	.	TRBV5-5	TRBJ1-3	.
TGTGCCAGCAGTCCCCGGGACTCTGGAAACACCATATATTTT	CASSPRDSGNTIYF	.	TRBV6-6	TRBJ1-3	.
TGTGCCAGTAGTACCAGGCAGGGAACCGGAAACACCATATATTTT	CASSTRQGTGNTIYF	.	TRBV19	TRBJ1-3	.
TGTGCCACCAGTCAAGCAACAGGGACCGGGGCCAACGTCCTGACTTTC	CATSQATGTGANVLTF	.	TRBV15	TRBJ2-6	.
TGCGCCAGCAGCCAAGAAAGAGGGCCAAATCAGCCCCAGCATTTT	CASSQERGPNQPQHF	.	TRBV4-1	TRBJ1-5	.
TGTGCCACCAAGGGACAGCCGGTGATCGACACCGGGGAGCTGTTTTTT	CATKGQPVIDTGELFF	.	TRBV15	TRBJ2-2	TRBD1
TGTGCCAGCTCACCACCGACTAGCGGATACAATGAGCAGTTCTTC	CASSPPTSGYNEQFF	.	TRBV18	TRBJ2-1	TRBD2
TGTGCCACCGGGACTGTGAGTGACGAGCAGTACTTC	CATGTVSDEQYF	.	TRBV28	TRBJ2-7	.
TGTGCCAGCAGTTTGACGAGCGGCTACGAGCAGTACTTC	CASSLTSGYEQYF	.	TRBV27	TRBJ2-7	.
TGTGCCAGCAGCCCGACAGGGGCCTATGGCTACACCTTC	CASSPTGAYGYTF	.	TRBV7-3	TRBJ1-2	TRBD1
TGTGCCAGCAGTTACTCGCCCGTGAGGGATGGCTACACCTTC	CASSYSPVRDGYTF	.	TRBV6-5	TRBJ1-2	.
TGTGCCAGCAGATCGACAGGGAGCGACATTCAGTACTTC	CASRSTGSDIQYF	.	TRBV6-4	TRBJ2-4	TRBD1
TGCGCCAGCAGCCAAGGGCCTAGCGGGAGTCTGGAAGAGACCCAGTACTTC	CASSQGPSGSLEETQYF	.	TRBV4-1	TRBJ2-5	TRBD2
TGTGCCAGCAGCACCGGACAGGGCCAAGAGACCCAGTACTTC	CASSTGQGQETQYF	.	TRBV7-9	TRBJ2-5	TRBD1
TGTGCCAGTAGTATTGAGGGGACAGACAATCAGCCCCAGCATTTT	CASSIEGTDNQPQHF	.	TRBV19	TRBJ1-5	TRBD1
TGCGCCAGCAGCCCTTTAGTACTAACCTCCTATGGCTACACCTTC	CASSPLVLTSYGYTF	.	TRBV10-2	TRBJ1-2	.
TGTGCCACCCCTATACGAATGACAGTGGGCTACACCTTC	CATPIRMTVGYTF	.	TRBV2	TRBJ1-2	.
TGTGCCAGCAGTTACGGGACGGGAGGCGGTGGCTACACCTTC	CASSYGTGGGGYTF	.	TRBV6-5	TRBJ1-2	.
TGTGCCAGCAACGAGAGGACAGGGGGCCGGATTAGCGGCTACACCTTC	CASNERTGGRISGYTF	.	TRBV5-6	TRBJ1-2	TRBD1
TGTGCCAGCAGCTCGACACAACCCGGGGCCAACGTCCTGACTTTC	CASSSTQPGANVLTF	few	TRBV28	TRBJ2-6	.
TGTGCCAGTAGTACGGGACAGGAGGGTGGTTCACCCCTCCACTTT	CASSTGQEGGSPLHF	few	TRBV19	TRBJ1-6	TRBD1
TGTGCCAGCAATGGGTTCAAGGGTCGGGGCTCTGGAAACACCATATATTTT	CASNGFKGRGSGNTIYF	.	TRBV2	TRBJ1-3	.
TGTGCCAGCAGCTTTTCGCTAGCGGGGGACCAAGAGACCCAGTACTTC	CASSFSLAGDQETQYF	.	TRBV11-2	TRBJ2-5	TRBD2
TGTGCCAGCAGTCCTCCGGGACACCACAATGAGCAGTTCTTC	CASSPPGHHNEQFF	.	TRBV27	TRBJ2-1	.
TGTGCCATCAAGTCTGGACAGGGCACAGATACGCAGTATTTT	CAIKSGQGTDTQYF	.	TRBV10-3	TRBJ2-3	TRBD1
TGTGCCAGTAGTATCCAGGCCGAGCAGTACTTC	CASSIQAEQYF	.	TRBV19	TRBJ2-7	.
TGTGCCAGCAGTCTCGGACAGGGTGCGGGCTATGGCTACACCTTC	CASSLGQGAGYGYTF	.	TRBV6-5	TRBJ1-2	TRBD1
TGTGCCAGTGAAATGACAGGCTATGGCTACACCTTC	CASEMTGYGYTF	.	TRBV19	TRBJ1-2	.
TGCGCCAGCAGCCAAGTTGGAGGGTTTGTGAATGAGCAGTTCTTC	CASSQVGGFVNEQFF	.	TRBV4-1	TRBJ2-1	.
TGTGCCAGCAGCTCTTTCAGACAGGGAAAGAACACTGAAGCTTTCTTT	CASSSFRQGKNTEAFF	.	TRBV13	TRBJ1-1	TRBD1
TGTGCCAGCGCGCTCGGGACTGCTTCTGGGGCCAACGTCCTGACTTTC	CASALGTASGANVLTF	.	TRBV13	TRBJ2-6	.
TGCAGCGTTGAAGCTCTCTCTGGAAACACCATATATTTT	CSVEALSGNTIYF	.	TRBV29-1	TRBJ1-3	.
TGCGCCACCCGGACAGCGAACACTGAAGCTTTCTTT	CATRTANTEAFF	.	TRBV10-2	TRBJ1-1	.
TGCAGCGTCGACGGACAGATGAACACCGGGGAGCTGTTTTTT	CSVDGQMNTGELFF	once	TRBV29-1	TRBJ2-2	.
TGTGCCAGCAGTTCCCTCAGAACTAGCGGAAGCTCCTACAATGAGCAGTTCTTC	CASSSLRTSGSSYNEQFF	.	TRBV28	TRBJ2-1	TRBD2
TGTGCCAGCAGCTTCGAGCGGGGGGGCTTTAACACAGATACGCAGTATTTT	CASSFERGGFNTDTQYF	once	TRBV11-2	TRBJ2-3	TRBD2
TGTGCCAGCAGCAGGACAGAAGTCTATGGCTACACCTTC	CASSRTEVYGYTF	.	TRBV5-8	TRBJ1-2	.
TGTGCCAGCAGCCCTCGACAGGGCCCAACCTACGAGCAGTACTTC	CASSPRQGPTYEQYF	.	TRBV7-6	TRBJ2-7	TRBD1
TGTGCCAGCAGGCAGGGGGGCTATGGCTACACCTTC	CASRQGGYGYTF	.	TRBV28	TRBJ1-2	TRBD1
TGCGCCAGCAGCCCGAGGACTCGAGCGAACACCGGGGAGCTGTTTTTT	CASSPRTRANTGELFF	.	TRBV5-1	TRBJ2-2	.